The source of this T cell receptor (beta chain) is a study of T-cell memory formation after mild COVID-19. Turning to the study itself: TCR clusters were mostly donor specific. Findings and caveats of the study: The study found contracting CD4+ clones mainly in CM and EM and contracting CD8+ clones in EMRA.

As concerns this clonotype: Its matching antigen is unknown.

TCR alpha and TCR beta cDNA libraries carrying sample barcodes and UMIs were produced by 5'RACE using constant-segment primers. TCRdb analysed the 5' RACE reads with MiXCR anew, one entry per CDR3 protein. This sample has roughly 550,000 distinct CDR3 sequences, with roughly 20% found just once. The source is an adult woman who had mild COVID-19 (a few samples of this study predate the infection). Cell type and time point are not known. Sample: PBMCs or a T cell subset sorted from them (not recorded which).

The CDR3 here is CASSLGDRGLNTEAFF. The CDR3 region has the DNA TGCGCCAGCAGCTTGGGGGACAGGGGCCTGAACACTGAAGCTTTCTTT. The chain couples TRBV5-1 to TRBJ1-1; 10 bases align to TRBD1. The CDR3 is made up of 16 amino acids. The germline CDR1 and CDR2 sequences are SGHRS and YFSETQ. Trimming removed 0 bases from V and 0 bases from J; junction bases left unmatched: 2.